The rows below give T cell receptor beta chains drawn from one sample of a study of T cell responses to AZD1222 COVID-19 vaccine. Method: immunoSEQ multiplex PCR; TCRdb's copy keeps in-frame clones and lacks some. The sample lists more than 85,000 clones; 82% were seen once. The material sequenced was peripheral blood, taken on day 0 of AZD1222 vaccination. These TCRs come from an adult in good health. The CDR3 runs from the conserved cysteine through the conserved F or W. A D gene is named only where the DNA matches it firmly. Not all rows give a size; the values are once, few, many and, for expanded clones, a class.

J gene	V gene	D gene	clone size	CDR3 protein	CDR3 DNA
TRBJ2-2	TRBV11-2	TRBD2	.	CASSLRGLAGGRQRPELFF	TGTGCCAGCAGCCTCCGCGGACTAGCGGGGGGGCGACAGCGCCCGGAGCTGTTTTTT
TRBJ2-2	TRBV6-5	.	.	CASGHHPGELFF	TGTGCCAGCGGGCACCATCCCGGGGAGCTGTTTTTT
TRBJ2-5	TRBV7-6	.	.	CASSLGSLGETQYF	TGTGCCAGCAGCTTAGGTTCCTTAGGGGAGACCCAGTACTTC
TRBJ2-1	TRBV12-3/TRBV12-4	TRBD1	.	CASSWTGSNEQFF	TGTGCCAGCAGCTGGACAGGGAGCAATGAGCAGTTCTTC
TRBJ1-2	TRBV4-3	.	.	CASSQERGGTPRGYTF	TGCGCCAGCAGCCAAGAAAGGGGTGGTACACCTCGCGGCTACACCTTC
TRBJ1-2	TRBV5-4	.	.	CASSLSRGQTYGYTF	TGTGCCAGCAGCCTCTCGCGGGGGCAGACCTATGGCTACACCTTC
TRBJ2-7	TRBV5-1	.	.	CASSLAEGTYEQYF	TGCGCCAGCAGCTTGGCCGAAGGGACCTACGAGCAGTACTTC
TRBJ1-2	TRBV4-3	.	.	CASSQDQGFNYGYTF	TGCGCCAGCAGCCAAGATCAGGGGTTCAACTATGGCTACACCTTC
TRBJ1-2	TRBV10-3	.	.	CAISKWGEDYTF	TGTGCCATCAGTAAGTGGGGCGAGGACTACACCTTC
TRBJ1-1	TRBV29-1	.	.	CSVAFGGKRTEAFF	TGCAGCGTTGCTTTCGGGGGCAAGAGAACTGAAGCTTTCTTT
TRBJ2-3	TRBV29-1	.	.	CSVEGGSDTDTQYF	TGCAGCGTTGAAGGGGGGTCAGACACAGATACGCAGTATTTT
TRBJ2-7	TRBV28	TRBD2	.	CASSFLAGDSYEQYF	TGTGCCAGCAGTTTTCTAGCGGGCGACTCCTACGAGCAGTACTTC
TRBJ2-2	TRBV10-3	TRBD1	.	CAISERGQFTPNTGELFF	TGTGCCATCAGTGAGCGGGGACAGTTCACCCCAAACACCGGGGAGCTGTTTTTT
TRBJ1-3	TRBV6-5	.	.	CASSYDSGNTIYF	TGTGCCAGCAGTTACGATTCGGGAAACACCATATATTTT
TRBJ2-7	TRBV5-1	.	.	CASSLKENYEQYF	TGCGCCAGCAGCTTGAAGGAGAACTACGAGCAGTACTTC
TRBJ2-4	TRBV3-1/TRBV3-2	TRBD2	.	CASSQRSGGAKNIQYF	TGTGCCAGCAGCCAAAGAAGCGGGGGGGCCAAAAACATTCAGTACTTC
TRBJ2-5	TRBV5-4	TRBD1	.	CASSFRTGRETQYF	TGTGCCAGCAGCTTCCGGACAGGGCGAGAGACCCAGTACTTC
TRBJ2-7	TRBV2	.	.	CARTREGDRMREQYF	TGTGCCAGAACCCGGGAGGGGGACAGAATGAGGGAGCAGTACTTC
TRBJ1-1	TRBV19	.	.	CASSLKRGGEAFF	TGTGCCAGTAGTTTAAAACGCGGGGGTGAAGCTTTCTTT
TRBJ2-7	TRBV27	.	.	CASSPRGDLVYEQYF	TGTGCCAGCAGTCCAAGGGGGGATTTGGTCTACGAGCAGTACTTC
TRBJ2-5	TRBV5-1	TRBD2	.	CASSFGTSDQETQYF	TGCGCCAGCAGCTTCGGGACTAGCGATCAAGAGACCCAGTACTTC
TRBJ1-6	TRBV7-2	.	.	CASSSHYNSPLHF	TGTGCCAGCAGCTCACACTATAATTCACCCCTCCACTTT
TRBJ2-7	TRBV6-5	TRBD1	.	CASRPGQGSVEQYF	TGTGCCAGCAGGCCCGGACAGGGGTCCGTCGAGCAGTACTTC
TRBJ1-1	TRBV18	.	few	CASSPWGTEAFF	TGTGCCAGCTCACCCTGGGGGACTGAAGCTTTCTTT
TRBJ1-1	TRBV6-5	.	.	CASSYQEGNTEAFF	TGTGCCAGCAGTTATCAGGAGGGTAACACTGAAGCTTTCTTT
TRBJ1-4	TRBV4-3	.	.	CASAESLSLNLRGEKLFF	TGCGCCAGCGCCGAAAGTCTTAGTCTGAACCTCCGGGGTGAAAAACTGTTTTTT
TRBJ1-1	TRBV5-4	.	.	CASSRGGGIENTEAFF	TGTGCCAGCAGCCGCGGTGGGGGAATCGAGAACACTGAAGCTTTCTTT
TRBJ1-5	TRBV4-2	TRBD1	.	CASSHEDRGTQPQHF	TGTGCCAGCAGCCACGAGGACAGGGGGACTCAGCCCCAGCATTTT
TRBJ2-7	TRBV27	TRBD2	.	CASSSGARTYEQYF	TGTGCCAGCTCTAGCGGGGCGAGAACCTACGAGCAGTACTTC
TRBJ1-2	TRBV19	TRBD1	.	CASSIDAGTGPNYGYTF	TGTGCCAGTAGTATAGATGCCGGGACAGGACCTAACTATGGCTACACCTTC
TRBJ1-5	TRBV10-3	.	once	CAISLQGPAQPQHF	TGTGCCATCAGTCTACAGGGACCGGCGCAGCCCCAGCATTTT